A single TCR beta chain is shown here with its context. This entry is derived from a study of OX40 agonist ivuxolimab in advanced cancers. Germline V gene data show CDR1 as SGHRS and CDR2 as YFSETQ. The germline V and J ends were trimmed by 2 bases and 0 bases, with 11 bases remaining between them. CDR3 length: 15 amino acids. Only in-frame clones appear in the TCRdb table, and some are missing; sequencing was by immunoSEQ multiplex PCR. The top ten hold less than 20% of the sample, which has about 40,000 clones, roughly 84% seen once. The input for sequencing was CD4+ or CD8+ T cells sorted from blood, taken in a trial of the OX40 agonist ivuxolimab. The V call is TRBV5-1, the J call TRBJ1-1; no clear D. The TCR sequence derives from an adult with an advanced solid tumor such as melanoma, head and neck, liver or kidney cancer. As DNA, the CDR3 is TGCGCCAGCAGCTTCCGCGACTACTTGAACACTGAAGCTTTCTTT. Its protein is CASSFRDYLNTEAFF.